Listed below are T cell receptor beta chains from one sample, sequenced in a study of sequential checkpoint blockade in melanoma. Using immunoSEQ multiplex PCR, the repertoire was profiled, and TCRdb retains in-frame clones only, with some absent. The data hold 5,900 or so clones, with approximately 50% observed a single time. The sample consisted of CD8+ T cells sorted from blood (inferred from file names), taken from a patient given nivolumab and ipilimumab in sequence. The receptors were sampled from a human donor with melanoma. Each CDR3 is given with its conserved first and last residue. D genes are given only for firm matches. The size of a clone is reported for some rows only, either as once, few or many, or as a class for expanded clones.

V gene,J gene,clone size,D gene,CDR3 DNA,CDR3 protein
TRBV11-2,TRBJ1-6,once,NA,TGTGCCAGCAGCTTAGGGCCAGGGGCCCGTAATTCACCCCTCCACTTT,CASSLGPGARNSPLHF
TRBV13,TRBJ2-1,NA,NA,TGTGCCAGCAGCCCGGTAAGCTCCTACAATGAGCAGTTCTTC,CASSPVSSYNEQFF
TRBV28,TRBJ2-5,NA,TRBD2,TGTGCCAGCAGTTCGATTATCCCTCCTAGCGGGAGAGACCAAGAGACCCAGTACTTC,CASSSIIPPSGRDQETQYF
TRBV9,TRBJ2-2,few,NA,TGTGCCAGCACCAGTAGGGGGGGGGAGCTGTTTTTT,CASTSRGGELFF
TRBV2,TRBJ2-1,few,TRBD2,TGTGCCAGCAGTGAAACTAGCGGGGGGGCCTATGAGCAGTTCTTC,CASSETSGGAYEQFF
TRBV6-6,TRBJ1-3,few,TRBD1,TGTGCCAGCAGTTACACGGGACAGGGGGGAAACACCATATATTTT,CASSYTGQGGNTIYF
TRBV4-1,TRBJ1-2,NA,NA,TGCGCCAGCAGCCAAGGACTATTTGGGGGGGATGGCTACACCTTC,CASSQGLFGGDGYTF
TRBV7-9,TRBJ2-1,NA,TRBD1,TGTGCCAGCAGCTTAGGGGTGAGACAGGGTTTCCACAATGAGCAGTTCTTC,CASSLGVRQGFHNEQFF
TRBV2,TRBJ2-2,NA,TRBD2,TGTGCCAGCAGTAGGACTAGCGCGAACACCGGGGAGCTGTTTTTT,CASSRTSANTGELFF
TRBV29-1,TRBJ1-2,few,NA,TGCAGCGTTGAAGCAATCGGCACCGGGTCCGGCTACACCTTC,CSVEAIGTGSGYTF
TRBV5-4,TRBJ1-2,medium-sized,NA,TGTGCCAGCAGCTTGGGGGGGCCAGATGGCTACACCTTC,CASSLGGPDGYTF
TRBV19,TRBJ1-1,NA,NA,TGTGCCAGTAGTATGGTGGCAGGGATGAACACTGAAGCTTTCTTT,CASSMVAGMNTEAFF
TRBV4-3,TRBJ2-7,few,TRBD1,TGCGCCAGCAGCCAGGGCGGGGACAGGGTCTCCTACGAGCAGTACTTC,CASSQGGDRVSYEQYF
TRBV11-1,TRBJ2-2,NA,NA,TGTGCCAGCAGCTTATTACAGTTCCGGGAGCTGTTTTTT,CASSLLQFRELFF
TRBV27,TRBJ2-4,few,NA,TGTGCCAGCAGTGCAAACAGGGTGGCCAAAAACATTCAGTACTTC,CASSANRVAKNIQYF
TRBV6-5,TRBJ2-7,NA,TRBD1,TGTGCCAGCAGTTACTCGACAGGGACGGTCACCGAGCAGTACTTC,CASSYSTGTVTEQYF
TRBV5-6,TRBJ1-2,few,TRBD1,TGTGCCAGCAGCTTAGGGGGCACGGATGGCTACACCTTC,CASSLGGTDGYTF
TRBV6-5,TRBJ1-2,NA,TRBD1,TGTGCCAGCAGTCCTACAGGGGAGGTCTATGGCTACACCTTC,CASSPTGEVYGYTF
TRBV7-6,TRBJ1-6,NA,NA,TGTGCCAGCAGCTTATTGGGAGATGCAGGCAATTCACCCCTCCACTTT,CASSLLGDAGNSPLHF
TRBV5-6,TRBJ2-7,few,TRBD2,TGTGCCAGCAGCTTTAGCGGGAGAGTGGTCGAGCAGTACTTC,CASSFSGRVVEQYF
TRBV14,TRBJ2-2,NA,NA,TGTGCCAGCAGCCAAGCAGGGTCCGGGGAGCTGTTTTTT,CASSQAGSGELFF
TRBV7-3,TRBJ2-3,once,TRBD1,TGTGCCAGCAGCCCCGGGACAGGGGTTTTTTCCACAGATACGCAGTATTTT,CASSPGTGVFSTDTQYF
TRBV5-5,TRBJ1-5,NA,NA,TGTGCCAGCAGCTTAGCTTCCAATCAGCCCCAGCATTTT,CASSLASNQPQHF
TRBV5-6,TRBJ2-7,NA,NA,TGTGCCAGCAGCTTTCAGGTGAGCTCCTACGAGCAGTACTTC,CASSFQVSSYEQYF
TRBV11-2,TRBJ1-1,NA,NA,TGTGCCAGCAGCTTTTTCGGGAACACTGAAGCTTTCTTT,CASSFFGNTEAFF
TRBV7-6,TRBJ2-2,NA,TRBD2,TGTGCCAGCAGCTTATTTACTAGCGGGAGCTACACCGGGGAGCTGTTTTTT,CASSLFTSGSYTGELFF
TRBV5-1,TRBJ2-7,once,TRBD2,TGCGCCAGCAGCTACACTAGCGGGAGCTCCTACGAGCAGTACTTC,CASSYTSGSSYEQYF
TRBV29-1,TRBJ2-7,NA,NA,TGCAGCGTTGAAACCGACGCTGTAGGGGGCGAGCAGTACTTC,CSVETDAVGGEQYF
TRBV15,TRBJ2-7,NA,NA,TGTGCCACCAGCAGAGATTTCCGGGGCGAGCAGTACTTC,CATSRDFRGEQYF
TRBV7-9,TRBJ1-2,NA,NA,TGTGCCAGCAGCTTAGCGTACAAGGGGTCGAGTGGCTACACCTTC,CASSLAYKGSSGYTF
TRBV5-1,TRBJ1-1,NA,NA,TGCGCCAGCAGCTTAGGTAGGGGCACTGAAGCTTTCTTT,CASSLGRGTEAFF
TRBV13,TRBJ2-2,NA,TRBD1,TGTGCCAGCAGCTGGGGCACAGGGGGCACCGGGGAGCTGTTTTTT,CASSWGTGGTGELFF
TRBV30,TRBJ2-7,NA,TRBD2,TGTGCCTGGACCCGGGGGGTCTCCTACGAGCAGTACTTC,CAWTRGVSYEQYF
TRBV7-8,TRBJ2-1,few,TRBD2,TGTGCCAGCAGATCCCTAGCGGGGAGGGTAAATGAGCAGTTCTTC,CASRSLAGRVNEQFF
TRBV7-3,TRBJ2-3,NA,TRBD2,TGTGCCAGCAGCTTAAGCGGGGGGGCGTCAGATACGCAGTATTTT,CASSLSGGASDTQYF
TRBV5-4,TRBJ2-2,few,NA,TGTGCCAGCAGCTGGCCCGAGAACACCGGGGAGCTGTTTTTT,CASSWPENTGELFF
TRBV9,TRBJ1-1,few,TRBD1,TGTGCCAGCAGCGAAGGACAGGGCCGGGGGATGGAACTCTTT,CASSEGQGRGMELF
TRBV13,TRBJ2-2,NA,NA,TGTGCCAGCAGCCCCCAGGACAGCGAGAACACCGGGGAGCTGTTTTTT,CASSPQDSENTGELFF
TRBV14,TRBJ2-7,NA,NA,TGTGCCAGCAGCCAATTGGACGCGGGCGGGCGGTACGAGCAGTACTTC,CASSQLDAGGRYEQYF
TRBV4-3,TRBJ1-2,NA,NA,TGCGCCAGCAGCCAAGAAGTACAGCAAGGCTATGGCTACACCTTC,CASSQEVQQGYGYTF
TRBV19,TRBJ1-6,NA,TRBD1,TGTGCCAGTAGTCCCGACAGGGAGGCGCTTAGTTCACCCCTCCACTTT,CASSPDREALSSPLHF